The clone carrying this TCR beta chain is deemed medium-sized. TCRdb re-analyzed the PCR reads through MiXCR. This table holds about 16,000 clones, around 35% found once. The sample is drawn from a study of metastatic and nonmetastatic thyroid tumors. The wider study: Repertoires from malignant and benign thyroid patients were compared across blood and tumor or nodule tissue.

Nobody among the patients had been given any treatment before thyroid surgery. The CDR3 consists of 17 residues. The germline gives CDR1 WNHNN, CDR2 SYGVQD (reference sequence). V gave up 2 bases and J gave up 5 bases; unmatched junction bases: 11. V usage is TRBV10-1 and J usage is TRBJ2-3; TRBD1 aligns across 9 bases. The TCR sequence derives from a female donor with papillary thyroid cancer or a benign thyroid nodule (not recorded which). Some clones in this sample may be carry-over from other donors' samples. Sequenced material: tumor tissue. CDR3 region: CASSEGRSDRGRDTQYF. The CDR3 DNA follows: TGCGCCAGCAGTGAGGGTAGATCGGACAGGGGAAGAGATACGCAGTATTTT.